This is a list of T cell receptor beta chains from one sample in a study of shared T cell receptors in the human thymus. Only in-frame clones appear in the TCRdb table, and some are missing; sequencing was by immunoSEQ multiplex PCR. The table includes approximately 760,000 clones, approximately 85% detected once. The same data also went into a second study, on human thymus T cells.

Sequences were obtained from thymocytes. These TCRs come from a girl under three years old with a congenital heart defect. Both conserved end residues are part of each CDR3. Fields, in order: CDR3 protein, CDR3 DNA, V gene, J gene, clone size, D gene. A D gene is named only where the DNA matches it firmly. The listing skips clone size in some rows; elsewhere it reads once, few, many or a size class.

CDR3 protein: CASSHHLTGAGYGYTF
CDR3 DNA: TGCGCCAGCAGCCACCATTTGACAGGGGCTGGCTATGGCTACACCTTC
V gene: TRBV4-1
J gene: TRBJ1-2
clone size: .
D gene: TRBD1

CDR3 protein: CASSFVRVRLKITRNGYTF
CDR3 DNA: TGTGCCAGCAGTTTTGTTAGAGTCAGACTAAAAATCACCCGGAATGGCTACACCTTC
V gene: TRBV28
J gene: TRBJ1-2
clone size: .
D gene: .

CDR3 protein: CASRGGYGYTF
CDR3 DNA: TGTGCCAGCAGGGGGGGCTATGGCTACACCTTC
V gene: TRBV6-4
J gene: TRBJ1-2
clone size: .
D gene: .

CDR3 protein: CASSEGLGQETQYF
CDR3 DNA: TGTGCCAGCAGTGAGGGTCTCGGCCAAGAGACCCAGTACTTC
V gene: TRBV6-5
J gene: TRBJ2-5
clone size: .
D gene: .

CDR3 protein: CASSGSGPTTDTQYF
CDR3 DNA: TGTGCCAGCAGTGGTAGCGGGCCAACCACAGATACGCAGTATTTT
V gene: TRBV2
J gene: TRBJ2-3
clone size: once
D gene: TRBD2

CDR3 protein: CSARFLRGSYNEQFF
CDR3 DNA: TGCAGCGCCCGATTCCTGAGGGGGTCCTACAATGAGCAGTTCTTC
V gene: TRBV29-1
J gene: TRBJ2-1
clone size: .
D gene: .

CDR3 protein: CASSPPSTGGSYGNTIYF
CDR3 DNA: TGTGCCAGCTCACCACCCTCGACAGGGGGCTCTTATGGAAACACCATATATTTT
V gene: TRBV18
J gene: TRBJ1-3
clone size: once
D gene: TRBD1

CDR3 protein: CASSADTRYTEAFF
CDR3 DNA: TGTGCCAGCAGTGCGGACACCCGTTACACTGAAGCTTTCTTT
V gene: TRBV6-1
J gene: TRBJ1-1
clone size: .
D gene: .

CDR3 protein: CASSQVAGGTVEAKNIQYF
CDR3 DNA: TGCGCCAGCAGCCAAGTAGCGGGGGGGACGGTGGAAGCCAAAAACATTCAGTACTTC
V gene: TRBV4-1
J gene: TRBJ2-4
clone size: .
D gene: TRBD2

CDR3 protein: CASSTRTEGAKAFF
CDR3 DNA: TGTGCCAGCAGCACTAGGACAGAAGGGGCAAAAGCTTTCTTT
V gene: TRBV5-6
J gene: TRBJ1-1
clone size: .
D gene: .

CDR3 protein: CASSRKIWASGYQEPQYF
CDR3 DNA: TGTGCCAGCAGCCGAAAGATTTGGGCTAGCGGTTACCAAGAGCCCCAGTACTTC
V gene: TRBV14
J gene: TRBJ2-5
clone size: .
D gene: TRBD2

CDR3 protein: CASSSGRLDYGYTF
CDR3 DNA: TGTGCCAGCAGCTCTGGGAGGTTGGACTATGGCTACACCTTC
V gene: TRBV5-6
J gene: TRBJ1-2
clone size: .
D gene: .

CDR3 protein: CASSPPVQANYGYTF
CDR3 DNA: TGTGCCAGCAGCCCCCCGGTTCAAGCTAACTATGGCTACACCTTC
V gene: TRBV11-1
J gene: TRBJ1-2
clone size: .
D gene: .

CDR3 protein: CASSPDRESTKVSEAFF
CDR3 DNA: TGTGCCAGCAGTCCCGACAGGGAGTCTACAAAGGTATCTGAAGCTTTCTTT
V gene: TRBV11-2
J gene: TRBJ1-1
clone size: .
D gene: TRBD1

CDR3 protein: CASSLLVAEQFF
CDR3 DNA: TGCGCCAGCAGCTTGCTAGTCGCTGAGCAGTTCTTC
V gene: TRBV5-1
J gene: TRBJ2-1
clone size: .
D gene: .

CDR3 protein: CASSHRGQGAEAFF
CDR3 DNA: TGTGCCAGCAGCCACAGGGGACAAGGGGCTGAAGCTTTCTTT
V gene: TRBV7-9
J gene: TRBJ1-1
clone size: .
D gene: TRBD1

CDR3 protein: CASSERRGSFEQFF
CDR3 DNA: TGTGCCAGCAGTGAGAGGCGGGGGTCTTTTGAGCAGTTCTTC
V gene: TRBV2
J gene: TRBJ2-1
clone size: .
D gene: TRBD2

CDR3 protein: CASSQATTGGGYTF
CDR3 DNA: TGCGCCAGCAGCCAAGCCACCACAGGGGGAGGCTACACCTTC
V gene: TRBV4-1
J gene: TRBJ1-2
clone size: .
D gene: TRBD1

CDR3 protein: CASSPWTGSYGYTF
CDR3 DNA: TGTGCCAGCAGTCCCTGGACAGGGAGCTATGGCTACACCTTC
V gene: TRBV28
J gene: TRBJ1-2
clone size: .
D gene: TRBD1

CDR3 protein: CASETGVDSSNQPQHF
CDR3 DNA: TGTGCCAGCGAAACAGGGGTTGACTCTAGCAATCAGCCCCAGCATTTT
V gene: TRBV19
J gene: TRBJ1-5
clone size: .
D gene: TRBD1

CDR3 protein: CSLLGTGGGNQPQHF
CDR3 DNA: TGCAGCCTCCTAGGGACAGGGGGTGGCAATCAGCCCCAGCATTTT
V gene: TRBV29-1
J gene: TRBJ1-5
clone size: .
D gene: TRBD1

CDR3 protein: CASSPRQGEPYEQYF
CDR3 DNA: TGTGCCAGCAGCCCTCGACAGGGGGAGCCGTACGAGCAGTACTTC
V gene: TRBV7-9
J gene: TRBJ2-7
clone size: .
D gene: TRBD1